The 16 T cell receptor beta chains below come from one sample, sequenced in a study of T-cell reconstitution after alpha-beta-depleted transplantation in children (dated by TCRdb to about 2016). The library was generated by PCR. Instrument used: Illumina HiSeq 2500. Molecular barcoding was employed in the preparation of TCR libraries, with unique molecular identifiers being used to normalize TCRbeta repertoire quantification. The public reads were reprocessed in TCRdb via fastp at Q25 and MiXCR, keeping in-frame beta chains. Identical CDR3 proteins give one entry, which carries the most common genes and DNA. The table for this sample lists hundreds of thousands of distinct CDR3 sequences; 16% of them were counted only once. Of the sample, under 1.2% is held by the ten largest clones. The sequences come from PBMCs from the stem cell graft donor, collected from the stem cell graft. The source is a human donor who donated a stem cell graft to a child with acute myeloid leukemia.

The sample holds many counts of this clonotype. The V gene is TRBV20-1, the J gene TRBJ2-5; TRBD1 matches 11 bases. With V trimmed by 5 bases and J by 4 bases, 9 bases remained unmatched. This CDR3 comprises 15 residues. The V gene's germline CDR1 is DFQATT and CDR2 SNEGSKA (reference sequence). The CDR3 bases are TGCAGTGCTCGTCAAGGACAGGGGGCTCGAGAGACCCAGTACTTC. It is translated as CSARQGQGARETQYF.

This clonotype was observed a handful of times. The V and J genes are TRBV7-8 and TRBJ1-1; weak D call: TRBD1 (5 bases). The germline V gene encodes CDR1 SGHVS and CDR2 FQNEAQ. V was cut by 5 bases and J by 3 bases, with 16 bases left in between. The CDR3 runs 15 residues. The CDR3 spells CASSPWGVSDTEAFF. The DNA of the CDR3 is TGTGCCAGCAGCCCCTGGGGGGTGTCGGACACTGAAGCTTTCTTT.

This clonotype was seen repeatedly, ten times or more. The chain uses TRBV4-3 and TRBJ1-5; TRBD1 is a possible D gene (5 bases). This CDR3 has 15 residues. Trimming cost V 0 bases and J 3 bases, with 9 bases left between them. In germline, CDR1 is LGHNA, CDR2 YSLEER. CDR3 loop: CASSQDGGPNQPQHF. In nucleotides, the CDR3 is TGCGCCAGCAGCCAAGATGGGGGACCCAATCAGCCCCAGCATTTT.

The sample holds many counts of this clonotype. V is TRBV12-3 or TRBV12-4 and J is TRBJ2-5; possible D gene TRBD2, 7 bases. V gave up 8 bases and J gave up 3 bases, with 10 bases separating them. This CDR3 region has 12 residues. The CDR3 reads CASLGGEETQYF. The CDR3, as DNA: TGTGCCAGCCTAGGGGGGGAAGAGACCCAGTACTTC.

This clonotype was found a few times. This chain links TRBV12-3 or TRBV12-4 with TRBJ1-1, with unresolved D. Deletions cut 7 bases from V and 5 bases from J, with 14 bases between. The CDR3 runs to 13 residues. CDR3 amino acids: CASTFTAGTEAFF. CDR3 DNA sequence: TGTGCCAGCACCTTTACCGCCGGGACTGAAGCTTTCTTT.

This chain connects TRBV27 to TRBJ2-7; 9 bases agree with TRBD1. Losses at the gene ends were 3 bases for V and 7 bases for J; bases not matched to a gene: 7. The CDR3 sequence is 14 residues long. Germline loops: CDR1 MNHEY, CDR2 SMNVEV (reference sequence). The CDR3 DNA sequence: TGTGCCAGCAGTTTCGGGACAGGGTTTCGGGAGCAGTACTTC. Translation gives CASSFGTGFREQYF.

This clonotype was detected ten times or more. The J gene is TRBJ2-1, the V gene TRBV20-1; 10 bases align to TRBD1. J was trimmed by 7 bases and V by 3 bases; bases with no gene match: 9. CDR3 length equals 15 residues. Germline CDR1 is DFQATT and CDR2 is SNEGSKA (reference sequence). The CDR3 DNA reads TGCAGTGCTAGGCCCGACAGGGGGCCAAGAAATGAGCAGTTCTTC. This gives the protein CSARPDRGPRNEQFF.

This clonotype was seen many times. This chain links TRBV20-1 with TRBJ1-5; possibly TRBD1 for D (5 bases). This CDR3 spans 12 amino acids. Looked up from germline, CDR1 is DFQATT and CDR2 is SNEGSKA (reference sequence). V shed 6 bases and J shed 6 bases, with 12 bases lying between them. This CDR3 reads CSAARGSQPQHF. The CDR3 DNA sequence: TGCAGTGCCGCCCGGGGCAGTCAGCCCCAGCATTTT.

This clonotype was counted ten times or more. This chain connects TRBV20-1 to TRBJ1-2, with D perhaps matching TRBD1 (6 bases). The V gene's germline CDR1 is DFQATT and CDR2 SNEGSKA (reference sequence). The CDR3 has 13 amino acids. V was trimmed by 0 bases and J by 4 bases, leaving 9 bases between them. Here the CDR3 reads CSAREGAVYGYTF. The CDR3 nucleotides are TGCAGTGCTAGAGAGGGGGCAGTCTATGGCTACACCTTC.

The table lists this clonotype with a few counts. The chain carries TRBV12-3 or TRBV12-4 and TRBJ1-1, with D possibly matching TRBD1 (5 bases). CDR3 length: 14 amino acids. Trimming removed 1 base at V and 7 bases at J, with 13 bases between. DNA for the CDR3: TGTGCCAGCAGTTTAGGGGGACGCCTGGTTGAAGCTTTCTTT. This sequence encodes CASSLGGRLVEAFF.

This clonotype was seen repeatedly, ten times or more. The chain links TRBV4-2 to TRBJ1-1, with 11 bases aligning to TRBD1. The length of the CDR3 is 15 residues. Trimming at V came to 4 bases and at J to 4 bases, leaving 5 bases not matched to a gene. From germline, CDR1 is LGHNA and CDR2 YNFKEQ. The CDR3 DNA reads TGTGCCAGCAGCCCCCTTGGGACAGGGGGCACTGAAGCTTTCTTT. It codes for CASSPLGTGGTEAFF.

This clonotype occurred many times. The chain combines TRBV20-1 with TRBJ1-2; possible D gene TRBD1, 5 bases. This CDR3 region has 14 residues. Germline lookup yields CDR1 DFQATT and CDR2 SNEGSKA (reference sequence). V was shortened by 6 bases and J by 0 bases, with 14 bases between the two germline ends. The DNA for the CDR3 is TGCAGTGCGAGCTCAGGGTCGGCTAACTATGGCTACACCTTC. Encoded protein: CSASSGSANYGYTF.

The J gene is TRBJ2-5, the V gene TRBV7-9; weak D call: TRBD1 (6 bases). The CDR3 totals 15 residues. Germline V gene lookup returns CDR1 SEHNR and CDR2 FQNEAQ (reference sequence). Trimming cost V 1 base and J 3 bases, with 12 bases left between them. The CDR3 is CASSLGTASKETQYF. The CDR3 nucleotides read TGTGCCAGCAGCTTAGGGACAGCGTCAAAAGAGACCCAGTACTTC.

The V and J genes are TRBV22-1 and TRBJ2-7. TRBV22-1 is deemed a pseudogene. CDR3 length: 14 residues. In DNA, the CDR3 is TGTGCAGGCAGCGAACGGTCAAGCTCCTACGAGCAGTACGTC. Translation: CAGSERSSSYEQYV.

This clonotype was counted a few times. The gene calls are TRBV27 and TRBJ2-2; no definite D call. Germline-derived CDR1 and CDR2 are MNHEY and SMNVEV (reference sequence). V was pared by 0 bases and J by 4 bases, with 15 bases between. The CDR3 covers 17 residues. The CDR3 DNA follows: TGTGCCAGCAGTTTATCAGCCTATATCGCGAGCACCGGGGAGCTGTTTTTT. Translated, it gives CASSLSAYIASTGELFF.

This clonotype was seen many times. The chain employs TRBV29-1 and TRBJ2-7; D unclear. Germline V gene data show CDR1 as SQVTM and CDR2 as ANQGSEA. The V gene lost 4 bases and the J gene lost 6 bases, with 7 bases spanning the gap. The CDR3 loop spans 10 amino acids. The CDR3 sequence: CSVVGSEQYF. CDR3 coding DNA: TGCAGCGTTGTAGGAAGCGAGCAGTACTTC.